This passage covers 18 T cell receptor beta chains from one sample sequenced in a study of blood T cells in healthy people across ages. The use of a sample-barcoded 5' primer and a J-beta primer mix characterized a second PCR of about 7 to 12 cycles. TCRdb redid the calling of the 5' RACE reads with MiXCR, one entry per CDR3 protein. The data show fewer than 2,000,000 distinct CDR3 sequences, with around 35% seen just once and roughly 10% held by the top ten. The sequenced sample consisted of blood. These receptors were obtained from a young woman in good health.

This clonotype was counted between two and nine times. The rearrangement joins TRBV20-1 to TRBJ2-4; 12 bases are shared with TRBD2. The CDR3 is 20 residues long. Trimming at V came to 0 bases and at J to 1 base, leaving 13 bases not matched to a gene. Germline values: CDR1 DFQATT, CDR2 SNEGSKA (reference sequence). The CDR3 spells CSARDVGLAGGRGAKNIQYF. CDR3 sequence (DNA): TGCAGTGCTAGAGATGTCGGTCTAGCGGGAGGGCGGGGGGCCAAAAACATTCAGTACTTC.

This sequence joins TRBV7-2 and TRBJ2-7; the match to TRBD2 covers 9 bases. CDR3 length: 18 residues. V shed 1 base, J shed 1 base, and the junction held 11 bases outside the gene matches. Germline CDR1 reads SGHTA; CDR2 reads FQGNSA. The CDR3 region is CASSLGVVTSGFSYEQYF. CDR3 coding DNA: TGTGCCAGCAGCTTAGGAGTGGTGACTAGCGGATTTTCCTACGAGCAGTACTTC.

The chain recombines TRBV21-1 with TRBJ1-1; no DNA check was done on the table's D call, TRBD1. TRBV21-1 is flagged as a pseudogene. The CDR3 totals 13 residues. The chain's CDR3 is CANIKGAAPSAFF. CDR3 DNA sequence: TGTGCCAACATCAAGGGGGCAGCCCCATCAGCTTTCTTT.

In this sample, this clonotype turned up many times. CDR3 sequence: CSAPGLAGYNEQFF. CDR3 nucleotide sequence: TGCAGTGCTCCGGGACTAGCGGGCTACAATGAGCAGTTCTTC. V and J are TRBV20-1 and TRBJ2-1, with 12 bases identical to TRBD2. Trimming cost V 5 bases and J 3 bases; bases outside gene matches: 2. Germline values: CDR1 DFQATT, CDR2 SNEGSKA (reference sequence). This CDR3 is 14 amino acids long.

The chain is built from TRBV30 and TRBJ2-7, with D maybe TRBD2 (6 bases). This CDR3 comprises 14 residues. In germline, CDR1 is GTSNPN, CDR2 SVGIG (reference sequence). Between the trimmed V and J ends, which lost 1 base and 8 bases, there was a span of 18 bases. CDR3 in DNA: TGTGCCTGGAGTGGGACTATTGCTTCCCAGCAGCAGTACTTC. This codes for CAWSGTIASQQQYF.

The V and J genes are TRBV2 and TRBJ2-1; 10 bases match TRBD2. V was clipped by 3 bases and J by 5 bases; unmatched bases: 16. Germline CDR1 and CDR2: SNHLY and FYNNEI. The CDR3 spans 19 residues. CDR3: CASSDPVGAGGPGNNEQFF. CDR3 bases: TGTGCCAGCAGTGATCCCGTTGGAGCGGGGGGGCCCGGTAACAATGAGCAGTTCTTC. The full variable domain, its missing parts supplied by reference TRBV2 and TRBJ2-1, is EPEVTQTPSHQVTQMGQEVILRCVPISNHLYFYWYRQILGQKVEFLVSFYNNEISEKSEIFDDQFSVERPDGSNFTLKIRSTKLEDSAMYFCASSDPVGAGGPGNNEQFFGPGTRLTVL.

Worth noting for this clonotype: A much bigger clone sits one base away, suggesting this may be a read error. The chain uses TRBV4-1 and TRBJ1-2, with D perhaps matching TRBD1 (5 bases). The germline V gene has CDR1 MGHRA and CDR2 YSYEKL. The CDR3 consists of 14 residues. CDR3 sequence (DNA): TGCGCCAGCAGCCATTCGGGACCGGGGTATGACTACACCTTC. Translated, it gives CASSHSGPGYDYTF.

The rearrangement joins TRBV27 to TRBJ1-1; 7 bases match TRBD1. Germline V CDR1 and CDR2: MNHEY, SMNVEV (reference sequence). The CDR3 has 14 residues. After removal of 5 bases from V and 1 base from J, the junction contained 4 bases not matched to a gene. CDR3 coding DNA: TGTGCCAGCAGTCCCAACAGGGGGAACACTGAAGCTTTCTTT. This sequence encodes CASSPNRGNTEAFF.

The gene calls are TRBV4-2 and TRBJ2-5; TRBD2 matches at 7 bases. The CDR3 consists of 17 residues. V lost 0 bases to trimming and J lost 2 bases; unmatched junction nucleotides: 9. CDR1 and CDR2 from the germline V gene are LGHNA and YNFKEQ. The CDR3 is CASSQDWLAAGQETQYF. In DNA, the CDR3 is TGTGCCAGCAGCCAAGATTGGCTCGCAGCGGGACAAGAGACCCAGTACTTC.

This clonotype appeared a few times. Sequence at one end of the junction differs from germline and may be a read error. The V call is TRBV9, the J call TRBJ2-1, with D perhaps matching TRBD1 (6 bases). The CDR3 has 17 residues. The germline V gene has CDR1 SGDLS and CDR2 YYNGEE. CDR3 region: CTSSVSRGISSYNEQFF. The CDR3 DNA sequence: TGTACCAGCAGCGTAAGCAGGGGCATAAGCTCCTACAATGAGCAGTTCTTC.

The chain joins TRBV5-5 to TRBJ2-1; 10 positions agree with TRBD2. Germline V gene data show CDR1 as SGHKS and CDR2 as YYEKEE (reference sequence). The CDR3 is 15 residues long. Trimming at V came to 4 bases and at J to 5 bases, leaving 6 bases not matched to a gene. For the CDR3, the DNA is TGTGCCAGCAGCCGGGCCCTAGCGGGGGACAATGAGCAGTTCTTC. It translates to CASSRALAGDNEQFF.

CDR3 bases: TGTGCCAGCAGCCCCGGGGCTAGCGGGTACGAGCAGTACTTC. Translation: CASSPGASGYEQYF. The gene calls are TRBV12-3 or TRBV12-4 and TRBJ2-7; 8 bases agree with TRBD2. Trimming cost V 6 bases and J 4 bases; bases outside gene matches: 8. CDR3 length: 14 residues.

In the case of this clonotype: This may arise from a read error, as a much more abundant clone is one base away. The rearrangement uses TRBV4-1 and TRBJ2-7; 7 nucleotides align to TRBD2. CDR1 MGHRA and CDR2 YSYEKL come from the germline V gene. This CDR3 has 15 amino acids. The DNA for the CDR3 is TGCGTCAGCAGCCAAGATCGGGGGGACTCCTACGAGCAGTACTTC. Its protein is CVSSQDRGDSYEQYF.

The chain recombines TRBV20-1 with TRBJ2-7, with 8 positions matching TRBD1. V lost 0 bases, J lost 1 base, and 5 bases stayed unmatched. CDR3 length: 15 amino acids. Germline V lookup: CDR1 DFQATT, CDR2 SNEGSKA (reference sequence). The CDR3 bases are TGCAGTGCTAGAGAAGGACAGGGTGGATCCTACGAGCAGTACTTC. As protein: CSAREGQGGSYEQYF.

The chain carries TRBV12-3 or TRBV12-4 and TRBJ2-5; 12 nucleotides align to TRBD2. V lost 10 bases and J lost 2; bases outside the gene matches: 8. The CDR3 runs to 15 residues. The CDR3 sequence: CATIDGTSGQETQYF. The CDR3 region has the DNA TGTGCCACCATTGACGGGACTAGCGGGCAAGAGACCCAGTACTTC.

A few counts support this clonotype. The V call is TRBV18, the J call TRBJ1-2; no clear D. The CDR3 covers 13 residues. Trimming removed 2 bases from V and 8 bases from J, with 12 bases in between. Germline loops: CDR1 KGHSH, CDR2 LQKENI. The CDR3 coding sequence is TGTGCCAGCTCACCAATGGCGGAGAGGGGCTACACCTTC. It codes for CASSPMAERGYTF. The complete variable domain, with remaining parts taken from reference TRBV18 and TRBJ1-2, reads NAGVMQNPRHLVRRRGQEARLRCSPMKGHSHVYWYRQLPEEGLKFMVYLQKENIIDESGMPKERFSAEFPKEGPSILRIQQVVRGDSAAYFCASSPMAERGYTFGSGTRLTVV.

This clonotype was seen only a few times. The germline gene is not matched at one end of the junction; a read error may be the cause. V gene TRBV29-1 combines with J gene TRBJ2-1; D might be TRBD1 or TRBD2, each matching 5 bases. The CDR3 has 15 amino acids. In germline, CDR1 is SQVTM, CDR2 ANQGSEA. The DNA of the CDR3 is TGCAGCGTTGAAGATCGGGGCGGTAACTACAATGGGCAGTTCTTC. It yields the protein CSVEDRGGNYNGQFF.

In this sample, this clonotype turned up a few times. The chain employs TRBV20-1 and TRBJ2-3; 9 bases are shared with TRBD2. Germline trimming cut 6 bases from V and 6 bases from J; bases unmatched to any gene: 13. CDR3 size: 15 residues. Germline V CDR1 and CDR2: DFQATT, SNEGSKA (reference sequence). The CDR3 bases are TGCAGTGCCCCCCGGTCTAGCGGGGCCAAGGATACGCAGTATTTT. Protein: CSAPRSSGAKDTQYF.